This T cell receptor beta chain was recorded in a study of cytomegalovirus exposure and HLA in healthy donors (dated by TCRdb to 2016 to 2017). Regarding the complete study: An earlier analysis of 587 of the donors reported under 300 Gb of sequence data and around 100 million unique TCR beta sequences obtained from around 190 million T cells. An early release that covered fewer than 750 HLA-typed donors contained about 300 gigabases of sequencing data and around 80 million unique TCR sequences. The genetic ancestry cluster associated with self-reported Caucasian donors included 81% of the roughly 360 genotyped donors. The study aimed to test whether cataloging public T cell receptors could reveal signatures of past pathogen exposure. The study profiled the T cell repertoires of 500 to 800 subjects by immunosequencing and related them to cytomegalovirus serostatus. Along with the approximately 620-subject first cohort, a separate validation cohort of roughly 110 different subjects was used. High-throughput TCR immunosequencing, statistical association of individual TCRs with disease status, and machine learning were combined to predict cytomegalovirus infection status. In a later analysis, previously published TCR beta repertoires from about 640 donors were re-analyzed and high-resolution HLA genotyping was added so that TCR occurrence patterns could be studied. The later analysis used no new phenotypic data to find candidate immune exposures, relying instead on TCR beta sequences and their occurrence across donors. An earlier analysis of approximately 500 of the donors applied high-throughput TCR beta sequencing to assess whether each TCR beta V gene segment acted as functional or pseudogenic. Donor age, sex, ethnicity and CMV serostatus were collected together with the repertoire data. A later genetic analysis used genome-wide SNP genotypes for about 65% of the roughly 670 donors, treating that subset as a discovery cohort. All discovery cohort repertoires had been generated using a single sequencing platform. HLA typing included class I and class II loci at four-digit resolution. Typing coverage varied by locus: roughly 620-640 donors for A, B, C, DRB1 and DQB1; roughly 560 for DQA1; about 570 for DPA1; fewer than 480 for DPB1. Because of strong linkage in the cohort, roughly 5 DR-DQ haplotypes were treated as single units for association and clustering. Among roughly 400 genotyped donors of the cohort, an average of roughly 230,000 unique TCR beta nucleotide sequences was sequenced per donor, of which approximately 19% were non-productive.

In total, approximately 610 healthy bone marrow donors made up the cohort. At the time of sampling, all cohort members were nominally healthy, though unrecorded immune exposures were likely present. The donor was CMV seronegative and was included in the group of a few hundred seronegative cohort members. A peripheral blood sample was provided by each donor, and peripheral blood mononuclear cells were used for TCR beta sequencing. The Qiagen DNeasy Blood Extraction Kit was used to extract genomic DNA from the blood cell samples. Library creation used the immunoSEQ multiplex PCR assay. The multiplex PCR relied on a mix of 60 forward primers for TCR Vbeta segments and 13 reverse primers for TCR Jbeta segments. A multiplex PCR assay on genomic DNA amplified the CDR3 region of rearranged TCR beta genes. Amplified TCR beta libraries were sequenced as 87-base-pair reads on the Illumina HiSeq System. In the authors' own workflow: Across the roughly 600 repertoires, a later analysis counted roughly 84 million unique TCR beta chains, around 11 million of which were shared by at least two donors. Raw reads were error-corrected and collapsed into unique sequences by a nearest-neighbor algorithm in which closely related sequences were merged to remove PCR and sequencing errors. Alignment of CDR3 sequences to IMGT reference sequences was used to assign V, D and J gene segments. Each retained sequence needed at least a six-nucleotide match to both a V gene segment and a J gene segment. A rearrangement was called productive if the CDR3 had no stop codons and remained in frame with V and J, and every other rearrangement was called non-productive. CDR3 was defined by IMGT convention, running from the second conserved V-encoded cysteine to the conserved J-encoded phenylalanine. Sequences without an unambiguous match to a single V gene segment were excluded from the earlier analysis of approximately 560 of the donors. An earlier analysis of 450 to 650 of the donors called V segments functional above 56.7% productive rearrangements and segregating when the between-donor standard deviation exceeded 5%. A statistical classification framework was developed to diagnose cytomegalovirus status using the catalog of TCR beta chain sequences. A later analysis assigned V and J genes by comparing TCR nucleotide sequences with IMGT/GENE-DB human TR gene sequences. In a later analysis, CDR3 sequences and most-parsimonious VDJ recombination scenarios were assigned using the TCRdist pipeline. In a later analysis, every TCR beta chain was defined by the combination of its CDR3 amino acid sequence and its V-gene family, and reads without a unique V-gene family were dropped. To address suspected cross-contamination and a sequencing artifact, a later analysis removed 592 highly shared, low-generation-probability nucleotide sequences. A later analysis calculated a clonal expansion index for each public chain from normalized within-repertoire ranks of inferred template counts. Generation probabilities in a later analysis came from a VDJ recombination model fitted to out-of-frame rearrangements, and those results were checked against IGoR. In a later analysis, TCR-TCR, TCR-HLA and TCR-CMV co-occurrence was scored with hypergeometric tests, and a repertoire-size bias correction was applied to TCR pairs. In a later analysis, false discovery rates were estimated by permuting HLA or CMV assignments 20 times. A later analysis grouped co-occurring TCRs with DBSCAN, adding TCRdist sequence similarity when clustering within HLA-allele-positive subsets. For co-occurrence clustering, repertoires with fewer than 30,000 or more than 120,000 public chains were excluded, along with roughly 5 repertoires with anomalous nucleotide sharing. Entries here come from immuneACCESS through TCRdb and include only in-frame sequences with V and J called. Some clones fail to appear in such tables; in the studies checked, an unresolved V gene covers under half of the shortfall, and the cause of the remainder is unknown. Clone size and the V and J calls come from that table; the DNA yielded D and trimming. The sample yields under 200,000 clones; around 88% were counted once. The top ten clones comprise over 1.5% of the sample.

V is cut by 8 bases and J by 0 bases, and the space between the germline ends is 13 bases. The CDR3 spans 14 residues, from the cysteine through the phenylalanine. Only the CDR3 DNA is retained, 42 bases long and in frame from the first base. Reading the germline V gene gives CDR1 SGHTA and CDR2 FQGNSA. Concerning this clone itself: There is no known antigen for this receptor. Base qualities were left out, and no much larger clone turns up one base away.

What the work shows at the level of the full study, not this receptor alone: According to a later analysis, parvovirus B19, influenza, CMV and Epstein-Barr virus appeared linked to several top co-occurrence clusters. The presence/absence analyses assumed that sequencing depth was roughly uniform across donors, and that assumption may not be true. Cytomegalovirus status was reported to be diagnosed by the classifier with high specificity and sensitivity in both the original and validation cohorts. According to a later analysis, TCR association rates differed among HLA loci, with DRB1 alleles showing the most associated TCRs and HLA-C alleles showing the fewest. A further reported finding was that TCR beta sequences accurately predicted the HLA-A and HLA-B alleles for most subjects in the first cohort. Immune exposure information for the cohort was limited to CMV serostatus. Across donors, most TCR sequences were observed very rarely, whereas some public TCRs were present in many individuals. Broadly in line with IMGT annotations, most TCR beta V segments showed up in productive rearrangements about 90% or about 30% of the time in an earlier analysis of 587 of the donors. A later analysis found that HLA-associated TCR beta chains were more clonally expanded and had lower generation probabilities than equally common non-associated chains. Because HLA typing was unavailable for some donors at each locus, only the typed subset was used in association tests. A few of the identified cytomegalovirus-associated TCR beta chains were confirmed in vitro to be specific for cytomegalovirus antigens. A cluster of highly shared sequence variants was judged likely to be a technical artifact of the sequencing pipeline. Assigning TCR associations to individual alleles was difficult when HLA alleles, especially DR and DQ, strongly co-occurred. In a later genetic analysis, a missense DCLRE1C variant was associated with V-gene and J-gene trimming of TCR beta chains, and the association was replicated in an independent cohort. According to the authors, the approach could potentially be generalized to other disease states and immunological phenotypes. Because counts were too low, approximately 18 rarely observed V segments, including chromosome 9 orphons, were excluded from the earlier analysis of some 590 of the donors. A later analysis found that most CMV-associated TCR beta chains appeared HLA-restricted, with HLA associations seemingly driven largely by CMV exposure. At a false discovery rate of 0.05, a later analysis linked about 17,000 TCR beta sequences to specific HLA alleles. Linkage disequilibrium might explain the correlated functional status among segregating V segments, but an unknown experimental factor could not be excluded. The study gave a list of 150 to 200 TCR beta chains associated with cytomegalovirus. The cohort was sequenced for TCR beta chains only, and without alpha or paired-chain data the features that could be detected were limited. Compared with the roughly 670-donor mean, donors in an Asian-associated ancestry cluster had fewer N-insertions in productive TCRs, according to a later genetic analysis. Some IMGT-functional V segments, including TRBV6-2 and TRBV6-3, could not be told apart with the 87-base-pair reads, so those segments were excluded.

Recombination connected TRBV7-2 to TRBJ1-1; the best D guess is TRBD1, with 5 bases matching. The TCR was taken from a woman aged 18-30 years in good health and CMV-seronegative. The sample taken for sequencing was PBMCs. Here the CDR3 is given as CASRLVGVNTEAFF. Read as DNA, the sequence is TGTGCCAGCCGTTTAGTAGGGGTGAACACTGAAGCTTTCTTT.